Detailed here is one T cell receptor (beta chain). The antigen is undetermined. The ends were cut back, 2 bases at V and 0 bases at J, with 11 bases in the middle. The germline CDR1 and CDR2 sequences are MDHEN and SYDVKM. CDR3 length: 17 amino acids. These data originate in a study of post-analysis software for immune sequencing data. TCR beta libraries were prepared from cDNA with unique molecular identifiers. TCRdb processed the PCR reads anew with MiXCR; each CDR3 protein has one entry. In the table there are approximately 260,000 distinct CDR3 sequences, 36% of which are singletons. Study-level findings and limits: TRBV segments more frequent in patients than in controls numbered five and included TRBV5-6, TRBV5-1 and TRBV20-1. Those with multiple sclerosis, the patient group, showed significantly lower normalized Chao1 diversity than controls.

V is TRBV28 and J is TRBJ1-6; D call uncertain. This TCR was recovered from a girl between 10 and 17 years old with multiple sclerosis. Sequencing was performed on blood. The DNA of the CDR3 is TGTGCCAGCAGTTTAACGGTCGCGAGCTCCTATAATTCACCCCTCCACTTT. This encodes CASSLTVASSYNSPLHF.